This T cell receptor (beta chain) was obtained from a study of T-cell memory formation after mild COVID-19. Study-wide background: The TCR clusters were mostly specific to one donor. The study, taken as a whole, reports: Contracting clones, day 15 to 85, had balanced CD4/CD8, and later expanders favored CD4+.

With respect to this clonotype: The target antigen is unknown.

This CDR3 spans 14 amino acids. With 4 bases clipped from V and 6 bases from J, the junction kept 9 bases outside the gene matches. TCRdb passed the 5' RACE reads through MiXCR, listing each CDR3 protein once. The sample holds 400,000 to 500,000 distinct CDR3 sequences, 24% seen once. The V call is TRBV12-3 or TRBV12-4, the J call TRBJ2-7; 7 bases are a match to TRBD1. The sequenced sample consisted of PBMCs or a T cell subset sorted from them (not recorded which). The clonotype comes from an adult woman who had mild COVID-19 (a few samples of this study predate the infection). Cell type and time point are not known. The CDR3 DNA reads TGTGCCAGCAGTTACCCCGACAGGGTGGCCGAGCAGTACTTC. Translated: CASSYPDRVAEQYF.